These 29 T cell receptor beta chains originate from one sample sequenced in a study of T cell responses to AZD1222 COVID-19 vaccine. Clones were read by immunoSEQ multiplex PCR, and TCRdb kept only the in-frame ones, dropping some. Of about 180,000 clones listed, 80% to 95% are singletons. The material was peripheral blood, obtained 28 days after the second AZD1222 dose. These receptors originate from an adult who received the AZD1222 COVID-19 vaccine.

The chain couples TRBV12-3 or TRBV12-4 to TRBJ2-7; perhaps TRBD2 as D (5 bases). V lost 5 bases and J lost 6, with 8 bases in between. This CDR3 comprises 11 residues. The CDR3 DNA reads as TGTGCCAGCAGTCGAGGGAGCGAGCAGTACTTC. It is translated as CASSRGSEQYF.

The chain combines TRBV6-6 with TRBJ1-5; 7 bases match TRBD1. The CDR3 contains 15 residues. The V and J ends lost 7 bases and 5 bases, in that order; junction bases with no gene match: 11. Germline CDR1 is MNHNY and CDR2 is SVGAGI (reference sequence). CDR3 DNA: TGTGCCAGCAACTACAGGGGTTGGCAAGATCAGCCCCAGCATTTT. Amino acids: CASNYRGWQDQPQHF.

The J gene is TRBJ2-3, the V gene TRBV7-3; D might be TRBD1 (5 bases). Germline V gene data show CDR1 as SGHTA and CDR2 as FQGTGA. The CDR3 length is 15 residues. V lost 3 bases and J 4 bases, leaving 14 bases between the germline ends. The CDR3 reads CASSFQGSGSDTQYF. CDR3 nucleotides: TGTGCCAGCAGCTTCCAGGGAAGTGGATCAGATACGCAGTATTTT.

This clone was seen once. The V call is TRBV7-9, the J call TRBJ1-1; the match to TRBD1 covers 7 bases. V dropped 5 bases and J dropped 1; count of bases not matched to a gene: 7. Germline values: CDR1 SEHNR, CDR2 FQNEAQ (reference sequence). This CDR3 region has 15 residues. The DNA of the CDR3 is TGTGCCAGCAGCCAGACAGGGATTGGGAACACTGAAGCTTTCTTT. Its translation: CASSQTGIGNTEAFF. The full variable domain, in which reference TRBV7-9 and TRBJ1-1 provide the parts outside the CDR3, is DTGVSQNPRHKITKRGQNVTFRCDPISEHNRLYWYRQTLGQGPEFLTYFQNEAQLEKSRLLSDRFSAERPKGSFSTLEIQRTEQGDSAMYLCASSQTGIGNTEAFFGQGTRLTVV.

The chain links TRBV28 to TRBJ2-1; D call uncertain. Germline V gene sequence: CDR1 MDHEN, CDR2 SYDVKM. CDR3 length equals 12 residues. V lost 2 bases and J lost 9, with 8 bases in between. The chain's CDR3 is CASSLEGIEQFF. CDR3 coding DNA: TGTGCCAGCAGTTTAGAAGGGATTGAGCAGTTCTTC.

The chain joins TRBV4-1 to TRBJ2-1; maybe TRBD1 (6 bases). The germline V and J ends were trimmed by 0 bases and 0 bases, with 24 bases remaining between them. Per the germline V gene, CDR1 is MGHRA and CDR2 is YSYEKL. The CDR3 has 21 residues. The CDR3, as DNA: TGCGCCAGCAGCCAAGAGAAGAGGGGACACCCGCAAGAGAGCTCCTACAATGAGCAGTTCTTC. It yields the protein CASSQEKRGHPQESSYNEQFF.

The chain combines TRBV5-4 with TRBJ2-3; the D gene is possibly TRBD2 (6 bases). Germline CDR1 and CDR2: SGHNT and YYREEE (reference sequence). Trimming took off 1 base at V and 0 bases at J, with 18 bases between the two ends. The CDR3 totals 18 residues. The CDR3 nucleotides are TGTGCCAGCAGCTTGAATATTCGGACGGCGGGGAGCACAGATACGCAGTATTTT. It encodes CASSLNIRTAGSTDTQYF. The full variable domain, in which reference TRBV5-4 and TRBJ2-3 provide the parts outside the CDR3, is ETGVTQSPTHLIKTRGQQVTLRCSSQSGHNTVSWYQQALGQGPQFIFQYYREEENGRGNFPPRFSGLQFPNYSSELNVNALELDDSALYLCASSLNIRTAGSTDTQYFGPGTRLTVL.

This chain uses TRBV19 with TRBJ1-5; D possibly corresponds to TRBD1 (6 bases). Germline values: CDR1 LNHDA, CDR2 SQIVND (reference sequence). The CDR3 runs 15 residues. V was shortened by 3 bases and J by 5 bases, with 14 bases between the two germline ends. CDR3 DNA: TGTGCCAGTAGTATGGTGGGGGGCTGGGATCAGCCCCAGCATTTT. Protein: CASSMVGGWDQPQHF.

This chain joins TRBV4-3 and TRBJ2-7; unclear D gene. The germline CDR1 and CDR2 sequences are LGHNA and YSLEER. With 0 bases removed from V and 5 bases from J, the gap between germline ends came to 11 bases. The CDR3 has 14 amino acids. The CDR3 loop reads CASSQDLFADEQYF. CDR3 DNA: TGCGCCAGCAGCCAAGATTTGTTCGCGGACGAGCAGTACTTC.

The J gene is TRBJ2-5, the V gene TRBV5-4, with a weak D call TRBD1 (6 bases). From germline, CDR1 is SGHNT and CDR2 YYREEE (reference sequence). With 2 bases removed from V and 2 bases from J, the gap between germline ends came to 13 bases. The CDR3 contains 15 residues. The chain's CDR3 is CASSFYPTGQETQYF. DNA of the CDR3: TGTGCCAGCAGCTTCTATCCTACAGGGCAAGAGACCCAGTACTTC.

The rearrangement joins TRBV4-1 to TRBJ1-3; TRBD1 matches at 8 bases. Germline V lookup: CDR1 MGHRA, CDR2 YSYEKL. This CDR3 has 13 residues. V lost 7 bases and J lost 8; bases outside the gene matches: 7. CDR3 sequence: CASTRTGGDTIYF. CDR3 nucleotides: TGCGCCAGCACCCGAACAGGGGGAGACACCATATATTTT.

This chain links TRBV19 with TRBJ2-7; the D gene is possibly TRBD1 (5 bases). V lost 8 bases and J lost 0, with 14 bases in between. Germline values: CDR1 LNHDA, CDR2 SQIVND (reference sequence). The CDR3 is 14 residues long. The CDR3 spells CASSGTGISYEQYF. The CDR3 DNA follows: TGTGCCAGTTCCGGAACAGGAATCTCCTACGAGCAGTACTTC.

This clone was observed once. The V call is TRBV29-1, the J call TRBJ2-6, with a tentative D call TRBD2 (5 bases). The germline V gene has CDR1 SQVTM and CDR2 ANQGSEA. The CDR3 has 14 amino acids. Trimming removed 8 bases from V and 4 bases from J, with 15 bases in between. CDR3 nucleotide sequence: TGCAGCCCGAGGGTAGGTTTGGGGGCCAACGTCCTGACTTTC. Protein sequence: CSPRVGLGANVLTF.

The chain combines TRBV6-1 with TRBJ1-3; tentatively, D is TRBD1 (6 bases). This CDR3 has 15 residues. V gave up 3 bases and J gave up 0 bases, with 9 bases separating them. The germline CDR1 and CDR2 sequences are MNHNS and SASEGT. The CDR3 bases are TGTGCCAGCAGTGAGGGACACTACTCTGGAAACACCATATATTTT. Residues: CASSEGHYSGNTIYF.

The rearrangement uses TRBV5-6 and TRBJ2-7; D perhaps matches TRBD1 (6 bases). In germline, CDR1 is SGHDT, CDR2 YYEEEE. The CDR3 sequence is 14 residues long. V was shortened by 1 base and J by 2 bases, with 10 bases between the two germline ends. The DNA for the CDR3 is TGTGCCAGCAGCTTGTCAGGGGCCCCCTACGAGCAGTACTTC. It specifies CASSLSGAPYEQYF.

CDR3 in amino acids: CSVERATNEKLFF. The DNA for the CDR3 is TGCAGCGTTGAACGGGCCACTAATGAAAAACTGTTTTTT. The chain joins TRBV29-1 to TRBJ1-4; D gene unclear. Germline V CDR1 and CDR2: SQVTM, ANQGSEA. There are 13 residues in the CDR3. Trimming shortened V by 2 bases and J by 2 bases, and 6 bases separated the two germline ends.

This clone has more than one count but fewer than ten. DNA of the CDR3: TGTGCCACCGGTTCAGGGTTAACCCAGTACTTC. Protein sequence: CATGSGLTQYF. V is TRBV24-1 and J is TRBJ2-5; TRBD1 is a possible D gene (5 bases). The germline V and J ends were trimmed by 9 bases and 8 bases, with 12 bases remaining between them. The CDR3 has 11 residues. Germline-derived CDR1 and CDR2 are KGHDR and SFDVKD.

The chain joins TRBV18 to TRBJ2-7, with 7 bases matching TRBD1. The V segment lost 8 bases and the J segment 1 base; nucleotides outside the gene matches: 2. The CDR3 extends over 12 amino acids. Germline V CDR1 and CDR2: KGHSH, LQKENI. Here the CDR3 DNA reads TGTGCCAGCAAGGGGGCTTCCTACGAGCAGTACTTC. Translating it yields CASKGASYEQYF.

The gene calls are TRBV11-2 and TRBJ2-1, with TRBD2 matching 7 bases. The CDR3 totals 15 residues. V was clipped by 1 base and J by 2 bases; unmatched bases: 2. Germline V gene lookup returns CDR1 SGHAT and CDR2 FQNNGV. The CDR3 here is CASSLASGTYNEQFF. DNA of the CDR3: TGTGCCAGCAGCTTAGCTAGCGGTACCTACAATGAGCAGTTCTTC.

This chain links TRBV5-1 with TRBJ1-2, with TRBD1 identical over 10 bases. Germline-derived CDR1 and CDR2 are SGHRS and YFSETQ. The CDR3 sequence is 15 residues long. V lost 0 bases, J lost 7 bases, and 6 bases stayed unmatched. CDR3 nucleotide sequence: TGCGCCAGCAGCTTGGGAGTTGGACAGGGGGTTGGCTACACCTTC. This gives the protein CASSLGVGQGVGYTF.

This clone was seen more than once but under ten times. The V call is TRBV9, the J call TRBJ1-2; D gene ambiguous. This CDR3 has 13 amino acids. Germline V gene lookup returns CDR1 SGDLS and CDR2 YYNGEE. Trimming removed 0 bases from V and 4 bases from J, with 7 bases in between. In DNA form, the CDR3 reads TGTGCCAGCAGCGTAGACAGTTCCTATGGCTACACCTTC. Amino acid sequence: CASSVDSSYGYTF.

This CDR3 reads CASRSRDVGGEQFF. CDR3 nucleotide sequence: TGTGCCAGCCGTTCCCGGGACGTCGGAGGTGAGCAGTTCTTC. The chain links TRBV3-1 (or the pseudogene TRBV3-2) to TRBJ2-1, with D perhaps assigned TRBD1 or TRBD2 (5 bases each). In germline, CDR1 is LGHDT, CDR2 YNNKEL (reference sequence). Trimming pared 8 bases from V and 9 bases from J, leaving 20 bases between. The CDR3 covers 14 residues.

The J gene is TRBJ2-1, the V gene TRBV21-1; TRBD2 reflects the table's D call only, with no check against the DNA. TRBV21-1 is given as a pseudogene. The CDR3 covers 16 residues. The CDR3 protein is CASSTLAGSSYNEQFF. The CDR3 DNA follows: TGTGCCAGCAGCACTCTAGCGGGGAGCTCCTACAATGAGCAGTTCTTC.

This chain uses TRBV19 with TRBJ2-5; TRBD2 is a possible D gene (6 bases). This CDR3 is 13 amino acids long. V was clipped by 6 bases and J by 5 bases, with 13 bases between them. Germline-derived CDR1 and CDR2 are LNHDA and SQIVND (reference sequence). CDR3 residues: CASSDSGWETQYF. In nucleotides, the CDR3 is TGTGCCAGTAGCGATAGCGGTTGGGAGACCCAGTACTTC.

This clone was detected once. This chain joins TRBV9 and TRBJ2-3, with TRBD2 identical over 12 bases. The CDR3 is 18 residues long. The V gene end was trimmed by 0 bases and the J gene end by 5 bases; junction bases not matched to a gene: 10. Germline loops: CDR1 SGDLS, CDR2 YYNGEE. In nucleotides, the CDR3 is TGTGCCAGCAGCGTAGGGGCTAGCGGGGGGGCAGGACAAGATACGCAGTATTTT. This translates into CASSVGASGGAGQDTQYF.

The J gene is TRBJ2-5, the V gene TRBV7-2; D gene unclear. This CDR3 comprises 13 residues. CDR1 and CDR2 from the germline V gene are SGHTA and FQGNSA. Trimming removed 1 base at V and 3 bases at J, with 6 bases between. CDR3: CASSLVKKETQYF. The CDR3 nucleotides read TGTGCCAGCAGCTTAGTTAAGAAAGAGACCCAGTACTTC.

The gene calls are TRBV4-3 and TRBJ1-2; D perhaps matches TRBD1 (6 bases). The V gene's germline CDR1 is LGHNA and CDR2 YSLEER. The length of the CDR3 is 14 residues. Trimming shortened V by 0 bases and J by 5 bases, and 10 bases separated the two germline ends. CDR3 bases: TGCGCCAGCAGCCAAGACCAGGGGAGGTATGGCTACACCTTC. This codes for CASSQDQGRYGYTF.

This clone was counted once. The chain combines TRBV28 with TRBJ2-3; tentatively, D is TRBD2 (6 bases). CDR3 length equals 14 residues. CDR1 MDHEN and CDR2 SYDVKM come from the germline V gene. The V and J ends lost 5 bases and 2 bases respectively, with 11 bases between them. This chain's CDR3 is CASSGGAITDTQYF. CDR3 coding DNA: TGTGCCAGCAGTGGAGGGGCGATCACAGATACGCAGTATTTT.

This chain links TRBV28 with TRBJ2-3, with a tentative D call TRBD2 (5 bases). The CDR3 is 14 residues long. Germline-derived CDR1 and CDR2 are MDHEN and SYDVKM. Trimming took 3 bases from V and 4 from J, leaving 11 bases between them. CDR3 bases: TGTGCCAGCAGTTTGGGTCTAGCCCCAGATACGCAGTATTTT. Protein sequence: CASSLGLAPDTQYF.